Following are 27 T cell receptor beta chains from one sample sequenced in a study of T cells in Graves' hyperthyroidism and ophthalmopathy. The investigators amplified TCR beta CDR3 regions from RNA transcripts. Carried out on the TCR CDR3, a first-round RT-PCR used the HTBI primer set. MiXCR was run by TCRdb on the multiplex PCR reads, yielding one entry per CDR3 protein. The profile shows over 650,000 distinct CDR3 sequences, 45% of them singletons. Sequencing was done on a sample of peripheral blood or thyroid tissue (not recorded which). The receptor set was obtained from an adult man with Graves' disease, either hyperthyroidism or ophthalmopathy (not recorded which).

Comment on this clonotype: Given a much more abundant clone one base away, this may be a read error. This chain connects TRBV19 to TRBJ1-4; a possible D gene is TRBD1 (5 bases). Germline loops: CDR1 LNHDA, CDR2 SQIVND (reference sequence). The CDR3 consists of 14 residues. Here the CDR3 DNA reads TGTGTCAGTAGCGTACAGGCGTCTAATGAAAAACTGTTTTTT. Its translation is CVSSVQASNEKLFF.

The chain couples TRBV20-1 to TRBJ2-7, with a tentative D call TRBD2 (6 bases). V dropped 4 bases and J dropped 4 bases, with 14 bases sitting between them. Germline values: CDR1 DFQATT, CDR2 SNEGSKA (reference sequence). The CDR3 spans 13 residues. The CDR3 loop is CSAKDGGYYEQYF. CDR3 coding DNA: TGCAGTGCTAAGGACGGGGGATATTACGAGCAGTACTTC.

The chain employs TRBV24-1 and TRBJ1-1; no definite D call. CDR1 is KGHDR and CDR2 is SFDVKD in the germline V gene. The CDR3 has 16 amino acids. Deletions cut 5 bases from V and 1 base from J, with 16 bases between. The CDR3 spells CATSARGFGANTEAFF. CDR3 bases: TGTGCCACCAGTGCTAGAGGGTTTGGAGCGAACACTGAAGCTTTCTTT.

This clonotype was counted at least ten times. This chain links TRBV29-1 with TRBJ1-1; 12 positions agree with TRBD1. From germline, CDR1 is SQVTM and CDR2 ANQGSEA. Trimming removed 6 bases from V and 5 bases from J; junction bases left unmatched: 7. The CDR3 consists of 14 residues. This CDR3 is CSVGTGGAYTEAFF. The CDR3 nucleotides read TGCAGCGTGGGGACAGGGGGCGCGTATACTGAAGCTTTCTTT.

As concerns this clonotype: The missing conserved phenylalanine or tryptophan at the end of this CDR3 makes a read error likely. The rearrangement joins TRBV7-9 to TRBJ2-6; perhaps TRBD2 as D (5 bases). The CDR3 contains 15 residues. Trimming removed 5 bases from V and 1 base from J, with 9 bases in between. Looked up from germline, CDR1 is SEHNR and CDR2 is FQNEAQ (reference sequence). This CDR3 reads CASSQGGSGANVLTY. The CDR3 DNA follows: TGTGCCAGCAGCCAAGGAGGATCTGGGGCCAACGTCCTGACTTAC.

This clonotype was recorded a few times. CDR3 coding DNA: TGTGCCAGCAGTGTCTTCGGACACCTGAACACTGAAGCTTTCTTT. This gives the protein CASSVFGHLNTEAFF. The chain is built from TRBV2 and TRBJ1-1; D might be TRBD1 (5 bases). Trimming stripped 4 bases from V and 0 bases from J, with 12 bases between. CDR1 is SNHLY and CDR2 is FYNNEI in the germline V gene. This CDR3 is built from 15 residues.

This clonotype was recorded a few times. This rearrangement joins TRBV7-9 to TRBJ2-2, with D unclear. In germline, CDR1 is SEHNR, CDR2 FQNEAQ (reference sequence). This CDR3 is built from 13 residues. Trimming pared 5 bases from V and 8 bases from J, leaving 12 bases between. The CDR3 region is CASSQDLSGELFF. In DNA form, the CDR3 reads TGTGCCAGCAGCCAAGATCTATCGGGGGAGCTGTTTTTT.

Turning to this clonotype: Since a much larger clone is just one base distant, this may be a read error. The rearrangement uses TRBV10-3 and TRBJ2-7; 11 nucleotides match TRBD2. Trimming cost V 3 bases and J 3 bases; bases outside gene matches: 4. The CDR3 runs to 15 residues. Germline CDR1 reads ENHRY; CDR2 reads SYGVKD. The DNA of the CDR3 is TGTGCCATCAGTGAAGGGACTAGCGGAATCTACGAGCAGTACTTC. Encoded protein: CAISEGTSGIYEQYF.

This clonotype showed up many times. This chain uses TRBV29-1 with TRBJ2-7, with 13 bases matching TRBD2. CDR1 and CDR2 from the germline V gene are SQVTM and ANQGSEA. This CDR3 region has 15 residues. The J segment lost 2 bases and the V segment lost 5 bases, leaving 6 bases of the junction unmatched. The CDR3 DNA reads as TGCAGCGTTCTTGGACTAGCGGGAGTGGCCTACGAGCAGTACTTC. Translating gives CSVLGLAGVAYEQYF.

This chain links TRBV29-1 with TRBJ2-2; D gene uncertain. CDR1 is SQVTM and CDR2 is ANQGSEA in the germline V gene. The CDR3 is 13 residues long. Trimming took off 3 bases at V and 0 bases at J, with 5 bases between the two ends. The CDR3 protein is CSVEGSNTGELFF. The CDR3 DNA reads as TGCAGCGTTGAGGGATCGAACACCGGGGAGCTGTTTTTT.

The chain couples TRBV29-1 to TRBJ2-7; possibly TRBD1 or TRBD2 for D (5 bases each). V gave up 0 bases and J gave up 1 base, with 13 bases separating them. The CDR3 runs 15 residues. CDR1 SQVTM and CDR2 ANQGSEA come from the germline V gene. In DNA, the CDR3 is TGCAGCGTTGAAGACGGACGGGGACCATCCTACGAGCAGTACTTC. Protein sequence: CSVEDGRGPSYEQYF.

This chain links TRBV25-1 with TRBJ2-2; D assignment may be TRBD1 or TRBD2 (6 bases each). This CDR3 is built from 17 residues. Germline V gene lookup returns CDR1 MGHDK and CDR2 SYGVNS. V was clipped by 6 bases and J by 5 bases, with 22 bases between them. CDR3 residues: CASRGAKAAGLTGELFF. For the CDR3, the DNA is TGTGCCAGCAGGGGGGCCAAAGCGGCGGGGTTGACCGGGGAGCTGTTTTTT.

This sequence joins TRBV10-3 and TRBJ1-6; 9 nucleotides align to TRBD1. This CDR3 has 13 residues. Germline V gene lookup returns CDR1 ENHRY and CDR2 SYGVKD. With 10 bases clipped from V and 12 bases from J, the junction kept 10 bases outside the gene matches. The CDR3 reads CASRDRASEPLHF. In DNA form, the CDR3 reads TGTGCCAGCAGGGACAGGGCTAGCGAACCCCTCCACTTT.

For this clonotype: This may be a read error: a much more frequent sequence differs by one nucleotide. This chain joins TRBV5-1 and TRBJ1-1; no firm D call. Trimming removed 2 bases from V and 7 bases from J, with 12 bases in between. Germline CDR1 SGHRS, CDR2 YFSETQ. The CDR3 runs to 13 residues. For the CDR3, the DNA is TGCGCCAGCAGCTTCGGAGGGCTCATTGAAGCTTTCTTT. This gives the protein CASSFGGLIEAFF. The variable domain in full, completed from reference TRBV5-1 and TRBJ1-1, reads KAGVTQTPRYLIKTRGQQVTLSCSPISGHRSVSWYQQTPGQGLQFLFEYFSETQRNKGNFPGRFSGRQFSNSRSEMNVSTLELGDSALYLCASSFGGLIEAFFGQGTRLTVV.

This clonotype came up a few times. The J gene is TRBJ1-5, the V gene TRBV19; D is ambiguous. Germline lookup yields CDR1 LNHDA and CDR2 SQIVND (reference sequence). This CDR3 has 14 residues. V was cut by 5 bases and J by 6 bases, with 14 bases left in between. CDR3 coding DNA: TGTGCCAGTAGTCTCGTTAGGGCCCTTCAGCCCCAGCATTTT. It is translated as CASSLVRALQPQHF.

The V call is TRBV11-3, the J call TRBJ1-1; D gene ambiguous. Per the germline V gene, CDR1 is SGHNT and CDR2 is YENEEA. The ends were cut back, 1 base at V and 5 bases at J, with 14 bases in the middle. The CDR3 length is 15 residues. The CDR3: CASSLGAGVGTEAFF. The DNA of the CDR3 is TGTGCCAGCAGCTTAGGGGCCGGGGTTGGAACTGAAGCTTTCTTT.

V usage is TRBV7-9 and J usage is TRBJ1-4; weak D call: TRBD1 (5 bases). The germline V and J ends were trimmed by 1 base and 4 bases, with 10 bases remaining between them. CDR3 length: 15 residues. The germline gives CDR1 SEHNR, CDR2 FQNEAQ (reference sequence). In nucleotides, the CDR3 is TGTGCCAGCAGCTTAGGTGGCAGGGTTAATGAAAAACTGTTTTTT. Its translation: CASSLGGRVNEKLFF.

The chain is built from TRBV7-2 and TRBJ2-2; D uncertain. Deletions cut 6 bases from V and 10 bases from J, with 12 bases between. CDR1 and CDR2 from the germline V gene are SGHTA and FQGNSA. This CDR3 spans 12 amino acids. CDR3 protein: CASSRVWLELFF. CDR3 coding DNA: TGTGCCAGCAGTCGCGTGTGGTTGGAGCTGTTTTTT.

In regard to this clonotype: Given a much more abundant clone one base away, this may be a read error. In DNA, the CDR3 is TGCGCCAGCAGCTTGGGGGCCAGGGGTCAGCCCCAGCATTTT. It yields the protein CASSLGARGQPQHF. V usage is TRBV5-1 and J usage is TRBJ1-5; D might be TRBD1 (6 bases). Trimming cost V 0 bases and J 6 bases, with 10 bases left between them. Germline-derived CDR1 and CDR2 are SGHRS and YFSETQ. The CDR3 length is 14 residues.

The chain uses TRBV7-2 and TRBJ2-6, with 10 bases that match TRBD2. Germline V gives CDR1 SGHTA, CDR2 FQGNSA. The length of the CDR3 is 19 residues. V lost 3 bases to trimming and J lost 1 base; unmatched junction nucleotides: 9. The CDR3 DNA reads TGTGCCAGCAGCTTGGCGACGATAGCGGGGGGATCTGGGGCCAACGTCCTGACTTTC. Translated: CASSLATIAGGSGANVLTF.

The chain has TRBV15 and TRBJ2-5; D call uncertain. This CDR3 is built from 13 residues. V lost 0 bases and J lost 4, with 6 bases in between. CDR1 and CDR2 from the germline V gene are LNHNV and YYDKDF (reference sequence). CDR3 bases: TGTGCCACCAGCAGAGAAAAGGGAGAGACCCAGTACTTC. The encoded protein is CATSREKGETQYF.

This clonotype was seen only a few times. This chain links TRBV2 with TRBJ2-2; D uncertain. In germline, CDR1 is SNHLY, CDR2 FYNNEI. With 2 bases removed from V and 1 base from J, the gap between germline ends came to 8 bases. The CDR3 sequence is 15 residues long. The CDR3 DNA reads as TGTGCCAGCAGTGAACCACAAAAGAACACCGGGGAGCTGTTTTTT. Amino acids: CASSEPQKNTGELFF.

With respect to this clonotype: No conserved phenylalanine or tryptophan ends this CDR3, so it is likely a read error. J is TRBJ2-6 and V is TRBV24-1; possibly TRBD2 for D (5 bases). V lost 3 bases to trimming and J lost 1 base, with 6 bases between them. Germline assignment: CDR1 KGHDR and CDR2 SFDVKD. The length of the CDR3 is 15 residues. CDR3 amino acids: CATSDGSSGANVLTP. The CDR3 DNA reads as TGTGCCACCAGTGATGGGAGTTCTGGGGCCAACGTCCTGACTCCA.

The CDR3 coding sequence is TGTGCCACCAGCAGTCTGGTCGACGAGCAGTACTTC. Its protein product is CATSSLVDEQYF. The chain is built from TRBV15 and TRBJ2-7; D not certain. V shed 3 bases and J shed 5 bases, with 8 bases lying between them. The germline CDR1 and CDR2 sequences are LNHNV and YYDKDF (reference sequence). The CDR3 has 12 amino acids.

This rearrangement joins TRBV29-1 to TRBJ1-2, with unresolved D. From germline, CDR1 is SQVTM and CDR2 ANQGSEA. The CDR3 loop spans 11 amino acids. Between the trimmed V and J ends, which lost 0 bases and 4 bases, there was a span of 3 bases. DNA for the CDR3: TGCAGCGTTGAAGATCGCTATGGCTACACCTTC. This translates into CSVEDRYGYTF.

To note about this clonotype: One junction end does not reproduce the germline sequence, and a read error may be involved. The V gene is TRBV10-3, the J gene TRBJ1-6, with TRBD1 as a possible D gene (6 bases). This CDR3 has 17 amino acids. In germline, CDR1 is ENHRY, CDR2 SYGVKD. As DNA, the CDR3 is TGCGCCATCAGTGACGAGACGGCAGGGGCTAATAATTCACCCCTCCACTTT. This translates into CAISDETAGANNSPLHF.

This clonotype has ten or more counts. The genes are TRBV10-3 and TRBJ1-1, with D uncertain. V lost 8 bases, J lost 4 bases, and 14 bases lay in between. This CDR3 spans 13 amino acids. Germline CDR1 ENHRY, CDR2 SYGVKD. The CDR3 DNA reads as TGTGCCATCGCTGGGAGCGTGGGCACTGAAGCTTTCTTT. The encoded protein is CAIAGSVGTEAFF.